Reported below is one T cell receptor beta chain. Antigen unknown. This entry is derived from a study of T-cell memory formation after mild COVID-19. Study results and caveats: From day 15 to 85, contracting clones were balanced between CD4 and CD8, whereas later expanders leaned toward CD4+. For second-wave clones that peaked at day 37, SARS-CoV-2 specificity went unverified.

5'RACE with constant-segment primers yielded barcoded, UMI-tagged TCR alpha and TCR beta cDNA libraries. TCRdb analysed the 5' RACE reads with MiXCR anew, one entry per CDR3 protein. The sample has hundreds of thousands of distinct CDR3 sequences, roughly 13% seen once. The sequenced sample consisted of PBMCs or a T cell subset sorted from them (not recorded which). The clonotype comes from a man aged 18 to 30 who had mild COVID-19 (a few samples of this study predate the infection). Cell type and time point are not known.

The CDR3 DNA follows: TGTGCCAGCAGTGAGGCTCGGACAGGGGATAATGAGCAGTTCTTC. The encoded protein is CASSEARTGDNEQFF. This chain uses TRBV25-1 with TRBJ2-1, with 9 bases matching TRBD1. This CDR3 is built from 15 residues. Germline V gives CDR1 MGHDK, CDR2 SYGVNS. The V gene end was trimmed by 3 bases and the J gene end by 7 bases; junction bases not matched to a gene: 7.